Below are 10 T cell receptor beta chains sequenced from a single sample in a study of CD8 T cells in ankylosing spondylitis. Their cognate antigens are unknown. Study findings and constraints: Ankylosing spondylitis blood appeared to be characterized by a TCR beta motif of several highly homologous variants.

MiXCR, applied by TCRdb to the 5' RACE reads, yields one record per CDR3 protein. The table has approximately 300,000 distinct CDR3 sequences, 7.5% to 9% seen once. The sequenced material came from blood, either unsorted or a sorted T cell fraction (not recorded which). These receptors were collected from a male donor with ankylosing spondylitis.

This clonotype was counted between two and nine times. V is TRBV5-1 and J is TRBJ2-5, with D uncertain. Trimming left V 1 base short and J 1 base short, with 8 bases between. The length of the CDR3 is 14 residues. Germline CDR1 is SGHRS and CDR2 is YFSETQ. CDR3 DNA sequence: TGCGCCAGCAGCTTGTACCCAGGCCAAGAGACCCAGTACTTC. This encodes CASSLYPGQETQYF.

This chain uses TRBV5-6 with TRBJ1-4, with unresolved D. Germline assignment: CDR1 SGHDT and CDR2 YYEEEE. The V end lost 4 bases, the J end lost 6 bases, and 25 bases lay between the germline ends. CDR3 length equals 18 residues. CDR3 nucleotide sequence: TGTGCCAGCAGCACCTTAGCAGCACGTTTCAGAGAGGATGAAAAACTGTTTTTT. This sequence encodes CASSTLAARFREDEKLFF.

This clonotype occurred many times. The chain is built from TRBV20-1 and TRBJ2-1; 7 nucleotides line up with TRBD2. Germline CDR1 and CDR2: DFQATT and SNEGSKA (reference sequence). The CDR3 is 14 residues long. Trimming removed 4 bases from V and 4 bases from J; junction bases left unmatched: 7. In DNA, the CDR3 is TGCAGTGCTATACCGGGACTAACGTACAATGAGCAGTTCTTC. It is translated as CSAIPGLTYNEQFF.

The chain carries TRBV12-3 or TRBV12-4 and TRBJ2-7; TRBD1 aligns across 12 bases. The CDR3 is 15 amino acids. J was trimmed by 0 bases and V by 6 bases; bases with no gene match: 3. CDR3: CASRRDRGLSYEQYF. The CDR3 bases are TGTGCCAGCAGACGGGACAGGGGGCTCTCCTACGAGCAGTACTTC.

This clonotype was detected ten times or more. The gene calls are TRBV10-3 and TRBJ2-1; D is perhaps TRBD2 (5 bases). V was shortened by 3 bases and J by 2 bases, with 8 bases between the two germline ends. The V gene's germline CDR1 is ENHRY and CDR2 SYGVKD. The CDR3 has 14 amino acids. The CDR3 DNA follows: TGTGCCATCAGTGATTTAGCGACCTACAATGAGCAGTTCTTC. This sequence encodes CAISDLATYNEQFF.

V gene TRBV5-1 combines with J gene TRBJ2-2, with TRBD2 matching over 9 bases. The V segment lost 5 bases and the J segment 7 bases; nucleotides outside the gene matches: 9. The germline CDR1 and CDR2 sequences are SGHRS and YFSETQ. This CDR3 spans 15 amino acids. CDR3 loop: CASRPSSGSVGELFF. The CDR3 coding sequence is TGCGCCAGCAGACCCAGTAGCGGGAGTGTCGGGGAGCTGTTTTTT.

The CDR3 is CASSLQGSNQPQHF. The DNA for the CDR3 is TGTGCCAGCAGCTTACAGGGAAGCAATCAGCCCCAGCATTTT. This chain connects TRBV7-9 to TRBJ1-5, with D perhaps matching TRBD1 (5 bases). The CDR3 totals 14 residues. Trimming took off 2 bases at V and 1 base at J, with 6 bases between the two ends. Germline CDR1 is SEHNR and CDR2 is FQNEAQ (reference sequence).

This clonotype was observed many times. The rearrangement links TRBV5-1 to TRBJ2-3; D unclear. The length of the CDR3 is 14 residues. Trimming removed 0 bases at V and 1 base at J, with 6 bases between. CDR1 is SGHRS, CDR2 YFSETQ, per germline. The CDR3 is CASSLALRTDTQYF. Written as DNA, the CDR3 is TGCGCCAGCAGCTTGGCCCTTCGCACAGATACGCAGTATTTT. The complete variable domain, with remaining parts taken from reference TRBV5-1 and TRBJ2-3, reads KAGVTQTPRYLIKTRGQQVTLSCSPISGHRSVSWYQQTPGQGLQFLFEYFSETQRNKGNFPGRFSGRQFSNSRSEMNVSTLELGDSALYLCASSLALRTDTQYFGPGTRLTVL.

The chain is built from TRBV5-1 and TRBJ1-1, with D perhaps TRBD1 (6 bases). The CDR3 contains 16 residues. Deletions cut 3 bases from V and 3 bases from J, with 18 bases between. Germline CDR1 is SGHRS and CDR2 is YFSETQ. The CDR3 loop reads CASSSTSGTLDTEAFF. In nucleotides, the CDR3 is TGCGCCAGCAGCTCAACGTCCGGGACATTGGACACTGAAGCTTTCTTT.

This clonotype has a handful of counts. Written as DNA, the CDR3 is TGTGCCAGCAGCTTCCGCGCATCCATTCAGTACTTC. Residues: CASSFRASIQYF. The chain employs TRBV7-9 and TRBJ2-4; D gene ambiguous. V dropped 3 bases and J dropped 9 bases, with 9 bases sitting between them. Germline loops: CDR1 SEHNR, CDR2 FQNEAQ (reference sequence). The CDR3 consists of 12 residues.